Here is one TCR beta chain with its context. The PCR was carried out with 60 Vbeta primers and 13 Jbeta primers. Assay: immunoSEQ multiplex PCR; the TCRdb copy retains only in-frame clones and omits some. The sample records approximately 100,000 clones, about four fifths being singletons. This sample was included in a study of cytomegalovirus exposure and HLA in healthy donors. The germline gives CDR1 SEHNR, CDR2 FQNEAQ (reference sequence). Trimming took off 3 bases at V and 0 bases at J, with 8 bases between the two ends. The CDR3 extends over 14 amino acids. The sample consisted of PBMCs. The sequence came from a woman in her thirties or forties in good health and CMV-seronegative. The V and J genes are TRBV7-9 and TRBJ1-1; D gene ambiguous. The DNA for the CDR3 is TGTGCCAGCAGCTTGGGCCACCTGAACACTGAAGCTTTCTTT. It yields the protein CASSLGHLNTEAFF.